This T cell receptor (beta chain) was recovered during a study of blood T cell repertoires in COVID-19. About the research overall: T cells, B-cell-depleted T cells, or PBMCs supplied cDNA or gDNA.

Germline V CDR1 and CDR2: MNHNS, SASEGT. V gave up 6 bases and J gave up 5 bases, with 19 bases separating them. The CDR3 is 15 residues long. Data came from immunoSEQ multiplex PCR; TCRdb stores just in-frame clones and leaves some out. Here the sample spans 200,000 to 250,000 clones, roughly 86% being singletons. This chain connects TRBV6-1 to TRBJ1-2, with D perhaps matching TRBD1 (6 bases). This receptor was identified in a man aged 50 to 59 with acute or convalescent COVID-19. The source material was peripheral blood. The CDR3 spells CASRPQGGHVYGYTF. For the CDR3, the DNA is TGTGCCAGCAGGCCACAGGGTGGGCACGTTTATGGCTACACCTTC.